One and the same sample provided the 27 T cell receptor beta chains below, sequenced in a study of tumor-infiltrating lymphocytes in oesophageal squamous cell carcinoma. Each CDR3 protein is one row after TCRdb ran MiXCR on the PCR reads. There are 15,000 to 20,000 distinct CDR3 sequences in the sample; around 40% occur only once, and around 31% lies in the top ten. The sample taken for sequencing was normal esophageal tissue next to the tumor. The origin of the receptors is a female donor with esophageal squamous cell carcinoma.

The genes are TRBV28 and TRBJ2-3; D remains ambiguous. Germline CDR1 and CDR2: MDHEN and SYDVKM. This CDR3 region has 15 residues. V lost 7 bases, J lost 6 bases, and 20 bases lay in between. The CDR3 region is CASTPTKGSRDTQYF. The CDR3 bases are TGTGCCAGCACCCCAACGAAGGGTTCGAGGGATACGCAGTATTTT.

Details on this clonotype: At one end, the junction sequence differs from germline, possibly due to a read error. This sequence joins TRBV12-3 or TRBV12-4 and TRBJ2-3; D is unresolved. The CDR3 loop spans 15 amino acids. The CDR3 coding sequence is TGTGCCAGCAGTTTTAATCTAGGGAACTACAATGAGCAGTTCTTT. Translated, it gives CASSFNLGNYNEQFF.

V usage is TRBV7-2 and J usage is TRBJ2-5; possibly TRBD1 or TRBD2 for D (5 bases each). The CDR3 has 14 residues. The V and J ends lost 3 bases and 4 bases respectively, with 12 bases between them. Looked up from germline, CDR1 is SGHTA and CDR2 is FQGNSA. For the CDR3, the DNA is TGTGCCAGCAGCTTGGGGCGGACTTCAGAGACCCAGTACTTC. Protein: CASSLGRTSETQYF. The full variable domain, with the rest looked up from reference TRBV7-2 and TRBJ2-5, is GAGVSQSPSNKVTEKGKDVELRCDPISGHTALYWYRQSLGQGLEFLIYFQGNSAPDKSGLPSDRFSAERTGGSVSTLTIQRTQQEDSAVYLCASSLGRTSETQYFGPGTRLLVL.

The rearrangement links TRBV7-8 to TRBJ2-1, with 14 bases fitting TRBD2. The ends lost 6 bases at V and 5 bases at J; junction bases unmatched: 6. Per the germline V gene, CDR1 is SGHVS and CDR2 is FQNEAQ. The CDR3 is made up of 16 amino acids. DNA for the CDR3: TGTGCCAGCAGGTCACCGGGACTAGCGGGAGACAATGAGCAGTTCTTC. Translated: CASRSPGLAGDNEQFF.

The chain joins TRBV7-2 to TRBJ2-4; D unresolved. Between the trimmed V and J ends, which lost 1 base and 13 bases, there was a span of 23 bases. CDR3 length: 16 amino acids. Germline V gene lookup returns CDR1 SGHTA and CDR2 FQGNSA. The CDR3 here is CASSLENTVRYNEQYF. CDR3 coding DNA: TGTGCCAGCAGCTTAGAGAACACAGTAAGGTACAATGAGCAGTACTTC.

Comments on this clonotype: An end of the junction differs from the germline gene, which may be a read error. J is TRBJ1-1 and V is TRBV7-8; weak D call: TRBD1 (5 bases). The CDR3 totals 13 residues. Germline CDR1 SGHVS, CDR2 FQNEAQ. The chain's CDR3 is CASSFTGEETQYF. The CDR3 DNA reads as TGTGCCAGCAGCTTCACGGGGGAAGAGACCCAGTACTTT.

This clonotype has ten or more counts. The chain recombines TRBV7-3 with TRBJ1-1, with a tentative D call TRBD1 (6 bases). V was trimmed by 5 bases and J by 0 bases, leaving 13 bases between them. Germline CDR1 and CDR2: SGHTA and FQGTGA. This CDR3 is built from 15 residues. In DNA, the CDR3 is TGTGCCAGCAGCCACACCGGGGGGCTGAACACTGAAGCTTTCTTT. Residues: CASSHTGGLNTEAFF.

The chain joins TRBV27 to TRBJ2-6; perhaps TRBD1 as D (5 bases). Germline CDR1 and CDR2: MNHEY and SMNVEV (reference sequence). The length of the CDR3 is 16 residues. V lost 2 bases, J lost 1 base, and 9 bases lay in between. CDR3 loop: CASSLIRQSGANVLTF. In DNA form, the CDR3 reads TGTGCCAGCAGTTTAATTAGACAGTCTGGGGCCAACGTCCTGACTTTC.

The CDR3 DNA follows: TGTGCCAGCAGTTCTCGACTAGCGGGAGATACAGATACGCAGTATTTT. As protein: CASSSRLAGDTDTQYF. The V and J genes are TRBV6-6 and TRBJ2-3, with 12 bases fitting TRBD2. The CDR3 length is 16 residues. The V gene's germline CDR1 is MNHNY and CDR2 SVGAGI (reference sequence). V dropped 4 bases and J dropped 3; count of bases not matched to a gene: 5.

This chain connects TRBV7-9 to TRBJ2-7; D unclear. CDR3 size: 11 residues. V lost 8 bases, J lost 2 bases, and 7 bases lay in between. Germline CDR1 SEHNR, CDR2 FQNEAQ (reference sequence). The CDR3 loop reads CASATAYEQYF. The CDR3 nucleotides are TGTGCCAGCGCGACGGCCTACGAGCAGTACTTC.

This clonotype ranks as medium-sized. The chain links TRBV7-9 to TRBJ1-1, with D tentatively TRBD1 (5 bases). V lost 3 bases to trimming and J lost 3 bases, with 11 bases between them. The germline V gene has CDR1 SEHNR and CDR2 FQNEAQ (reference sequence). The CDR3 is 14 amino acids. In nucleotides, the CDR3 is TGTGCCAGCAGCTTTGGCGGGGCGGACACTGAAGCTTTCTTT. Amino acid sequence: CASSFGGADTEAFF.

The table lists this clonotype with many counts. This rearrangement joins TRBV6-1 to TRBJ2-7, with D uncertain. The V gene lost 7 bases and the J gene lost 0 bases, with 16 bases spanning the gap. The V gene's germline CDR1 is MNHNS and CDR2 SASEGT. The CDR3 covers 15 residues. CDR3 sequence (DNA): TGTGCCAGCACCCCAACCGCCTCGAGCTCCTACGAGCAGTACTTC. It encodes CASTPTASSSYEQYF.

Concerning this clonotype: Given the absence of the conserved phenylalanine or tryptophan at the CDR3 end, a read error is likely. The DNA is left out, because the CDR3 cannot be placed on it with certainty; the CDR3 is given as TCRdb lists it. V gene TRBV6-1 combines with J gene TRBJ2-6; TRBD1, the D gene given by the table, was not confirmed from the DNA. The germline V gene encodes CDR1 MNHNS and CDR2 SASEGT. Termini included, the CDR3 measures 16 amino acids. The CDR3 loop is CASSDWTGGNEQFFGA.

In its sample, this clonotype ranks as medium-sized. CDR3 region: CASSRGHSSYEQYF. As DNA, the CDR3 is TGTGCCAGCAGTAGGGGACATAGCTCCTACGAGCAGTACTTC. The genes are TRBV12-3 or TRBV12-4 and TRBJ2-7; TRBD1 is a possible D gene (6 bases). Deletions cut 5 bases from V and 0 bases from J, with 11 bases between. This CDR3 region has 14 residues.

To note about this clonotype: The CDR3 ends on some other residue instead of the conserved phenylalanine or tryptophan, so this is likely a read error. It is unclear where the CDR3 begins or ends on the DNA, so no DNA is shown, and the CDR3 is as TCRdb lists it. The chain couples TRBV11-2 to TRBJ2-5. A total of 16 residues make up the CDR3, ends included. Germline values: CDR1 SGHAT, CDR2 FQNNGV. The CDR3 here is CASSNKGAVYGYTFGS.

This clonotype was found many times. The V and J genes are TRBV5-1 and TRBJ2-7; 10 bases are shared with TRBD2. This CDR3 region has 15 residues. The V segment lost 1 base and the J segment 2 bases; nucleotides outside the gene matches: 3. Per the germline V gene, CDR1 is SGHRS and CDR2 is YFSETQ. In nucleotides, the CDR3 is TGCGCCAGCAGCTTGAGCGGGAGGGCTCCCTACGAGCAGTACTTC. Residues: CASSLSGRAPYEQYF.

The CDR3 sequence is CASQGETNEKLFF. The CDR3, as DNA: TGTGCCAGCCAAGGAGAAACTAATGAAAAACTGTTTTTT. This rearrangement joins TRBV27 to TRBJ1-4, with D hard to call. The V end was cut by 8 bases, the J end by 1 base, with 8 bases between. The CDR3 contains 13 residues. Germline loops: CDR1 MNHEY, CDR2 SMNVEV (reference sequence).

This clonotype is medium-sized by share. The rearrangement joins TRBV7-8 to TRBJ2-4; the D call may be TRBD1 or TRBD2 (5 bases each). Trimming shortened V by 1 base and J by 7 bases, and 20 bases separated the two germline ends. The CDR3 runs 17 residues. The germline gives CDR1 SGHVS, CDR2 FQNEAQ. The CDR3 DNA is TGTGCCAGCAGCTTAGTTCCCTCCGGGACCGCGAGGAACATTCAGTACTTC. It translates to CASSLVPSGTARNIQYF.

Many counts were recorded for this clonotype. This sequence joins TRBV5-1 and TRBJ1-2, with TRBD1 matching over 8 bases. J was trimmed by 4 bases and V by 0 bases; bases with no gene match: 5. Germline CDR1 SGHRS, CDR2 YFSETQ. CDR3 length: 15 amino acids. CDR3 amino acids: CASSLDGQGAYGYTF. CDR3 in DNA: TGCGCCAGCAGCTTGGATGGACAGGGCGCCTATGGCTACACCTTC.

The chain is built from TRBV6-6 and TRBJ2-7, with D possibly matching TRBD2 (6 bases). V was cut by 4 bases and J by 2 bases, with 15 bases left in between. The CDR3 runs 15 residues. The V gene's germline CDR1 is MNHNY and CDR2 SVGAGI (reference sequence). This CDR3 is CASSSSAITTYEQYF. Here the CDR3 DNA reads TGTGCCAGCAGTTCTAGCGCGATAACCACCTACGAGCAGTACTTC.

The V and J genes are TRBV4-3 and TRBJ2-4; D is perhaps TRBD2 (5 bases). The DNA end is a closer match to TRBJ2-7, so the J assignment may be wrong. CDR3 length equals 15 residues. Looked up from germline, CDR1 is LGHNA and CDR2 is YSLEER. CDR3 DNA: TGCGCCAGCAGCCAAGATCGAGGGTTGGGATACGAGCAGTACTTC. Translation gives CASSQDRGLGYEQYF.

CDR3 in amino acids: CASSLVNVGTIYEQYF. CDR3 coding DNA: TGTGCCAGCAGTTTAGTTAATGTAGGGACAATCTACGAGCAGTACTTC. The genes are TRBV12-3 or TRBV12-4 and TRBJ2-7; TRBD1 is a possible D gene (6 bases). Trimming removed 1 base from V and 3 bases from J, with 16 bases in between. The CDR3 loop spans 16 amino acids.

Points on this clonotype: A much more abundant neighbour one base away suggests this may be a read error. This chain uses TRBV13 with TRBJ2-4; tentative D call: TRBD1 (6 bases). TRBJ2-1 matches the DNA end more closely, so the J call is doubtful. CDR3 length: 13 amino acids. The germline V gene encodes CDR1 PRHDT and CDR2 FYEKMQ (reference sequence). CDR3 amino acids: CASSLLQGTEQFF. CDR3 nucleotide sequence: TGTGCCAGCAGCTTACTACAGGGAACGGAGCAGTTCTTC.

Remarks on this clonotype: The CDR3 does not close with the conserved phenylalanine or tryptophan, likely indicating a read error. It is unclear where the CDR3 begins or ends on the DNA, so no DNA is shown, and the CDR3 is as TCRdb lists it. The V and J genes are TRBV12-3 or TRBV12-4 and TRBJ2-6; the table names TRBD1, a call not compared with the DNA. The CDR3 has 14 amino acids, counting both end residues. This chain's CDR3 is CASSWTGGEQFFGA.

In regard to this clonotype: The CDR3 carries no conserved terminal phenylalanine or tryptophan, so it likely arises from a read error. Because the CDR3's place on the DNA is in doubt, the DNA is left out and the CDR3 is given as listed by TCRdb. This rearrangement joins TRBV6-1 to TRBJ1-1; the D call in the table, TRBD1, was not verified against the DNA. The CDR3 adds up to 8 amino acids, both ends counted. Germline CDR1 reads MNHNS; CDR2 reads SASEGT. Here the CDR3 reads CASRDRGL.

The V call is TRBV7-6, the J call TRBJ1-1; D gene ambiguous. CDR1 and CDR2 from the germline V gene are SGHVS and FNYEAQ. The CDR3 contains 13 residues. Trimming shortened V by 3 bases and J by 1 base, and 6 bases separated the two germline ends. The CDR3 coding sequence is TGTGCCAGCAGCTTCCAGGAGAACACTGAAGCTTTCTTT. Amino acids: CASSFQENTEAFF.

The chain links TRBV12-3 or TRBV12-4 to TRBJ2-1; 11 bases agree with TRBD1. Germline trimming cut 3 bases from V and 5 bases from J; bases unmatched to any gene: 18. This CDR3 has 20 amino acids. The chain's CDR3 is CASSFFLDTGTGGTHNEQFF. CDR3 nucleotides: TGTGCCAGCAGTTTTTTCCTGGACACTGGGACAGGGGGGACTCACAATGAGCAGTTCTTC.